The 11 T cell receptor beta chains given below trace back to one sample, sequenced in a study of early T cells in non-severe SARS-CoV-2 infection. One entry per CDR3 protein, called by TCRdb with MiXCR from the 5' RACE reads. The repertoire holds tens of thousands of distinct CDR3 sequences, with more than 9% as singletons. Sequencing was performed on whole blood. The receptors originated from an adult who was a healthcare worker with PCR-confirmed SARS-CoV-2 infection or an uninfected control (not recorded which).

As concerns this clonotype: With a much larger clone just one base away, this may be a read error. This chain uses TRBV9 with TRBJ2-5; 9 bases match TRBD2. CDR3 length: 14 residues. Germline CDR1 SGDLS, CDR2 YYNGEE. The CDR3 loop reads CTSSVGLAGETQYF. The CDR3 DNA is TGTACCAGCAGCGTAGGGCTAGCGGGGGAGACCCAGTACTTC.

Details on this clonotype: A much more abundant neighbour one base away suggests this may be a read error. CDR3 bases: TGTGCCTCCTTGGAGGATCCCTCCTACAATGAGCAGTTCTTC. This translates into CASLEDPSYNEQFF. This chain connects TRBV15 to TRBJ2-1; weak D call: TRBD2 (5 bases). Germline CDR1 reads LNHNV; CDR2 reads YYDKDF (reference sequence). V gave up 11 bases and J gave up 0 bases, with 14 bases separating them. There are 14 residues in the CDR3.

This sequence joins TRBV7-9 and TRBJ1-1; no reliable D call. The germline gives CDR1 SEHNR, CDR2 FQNEAQ (reference sequence). This CDR3 has 11 amino acids. V was trimmed by 4 bases and J by 4 bases, leaving 4 bases between them. CDR3 amino acids: CASSSVTEAFF. CDR3 DNA sequence: TGTGCCAGCAGCTCAGTCACTGAAGCTTTCTTT.

The chain links TRBV29-1 to TRBJ1-1; D gene ambiguous. Germline V gives CDR1 SQVTM, CDR2 ANQGSEA. Between the trimmed V and J ends, which lost 7 bases and 5 bases, there was a span of 8 bases. The CDR3 length is 10 residues. The CDR3 loop is CSASDTEAFF. The CDR3 DNA sequence: TGCAGCGCATCGGATACTGAAGCTTTCTTT.

The CDR3 spells CASSYSETGGNEQYF. CDR3 in DNA: TGTGCCAGCAGTTACTCAGAGACAGGGGGTAACGAGCAGTACTTC. V and J are TRBV6-6 and TRBJ2-7, with 9 bases fitting TRBD1. V lost 0 bases and J lost 5; bases outside the gene matches: 5. CDR1 MNHNY and CDR2 SVGAGI come from the germline V gene (reference sequence). The CDR3 extends over 15 amino acids.

V gene TRBV12-3 or TRBV12-4 combines with J gene TRBJ1-1; 7 bases line up with TRBD1. Losses at the gene ends were 5 bases for V and 4 bases for J; bases not matched to a gene: 4. This CDR3 region has 13 residues. The CDR3 protein is CASSLQGSTEAFF. CDR3 bases: TGTGCCAGCAGTCTACAGGGGTCCACTGAAGCTTTCTTT.

This clonotype appeared a few times. The chain joins TRBV4-1 to TRBJ2-1; D gene unclear. The length of the CDR3 is 12 residues. Germline values: CDR1 MGHRA, CDR2 YSYEKL. V shed 3 bases and J shed 9 bases, with 9 bases lying between them. The CDR3 DNA follows: TGCGCCAGCAGCCAGGGGTTAGGTGAGCAGTTCTTC. Its protein product is CASSQGLGEQFF.

This chain uses TRBV29-1 with TRBJ2-3; 7 positions agree with TRBD1. CDR1 and CDR2 from the germline V gene are SQVTM and ANQGSEA. V was pared by 6 bases and J by 4 bases, with 10 bases of the junction left unmatched. The CDR3 loop spans 14 amino acids. The CDR3 is CSVPHQGVSDTQYF. CDR3 nucleotide sequence: TGCAGCGTCCCACATCAGGGGGTCTCAGATACGCAGTATTTT.

This clonotype was observed many times. The chain is built from TRBV27 and TRBJ2-3, with D uncertain. This CDR3 is 12 amino acids long. Per the germline V gene, CDR1 is MNHEY and CDR2 is SMNVEV (reference sequence). Trimming took off 2 bases at V and 5 bases at J, with 5 bases between the two ends. The CDR3 loop is CASSLRQDTQYF. CDR3 DNA sequence: TGTGCCAGCAGTTTAAGGCAAGATACGCAGTATTTT.

This clonotype was seen a few times. The J gene is TRBJ1-5, the V gene TRBV3-1, with no clear D. This CDR3 is built from 12 residues. Trimming took 4 bases from V and 4 from J, leaving 5 bases between them. The germline gives CDR1 LGHDT, CDR2 YNNKEL (reference sequence). The CDR3 sequence: CASSLANQPQHF. In DNA, the CDR3 is TGTGCCAGCAGCCTCGCGAATCAGCCCCAGCATTTT.

The table lists this clonotype with many counts. This chain uses TRBV18 with TRBJ2-7, with TRBD1 matching 8 bases. Germline lookup yields CDR1 KGHSH and CDR2 LQKENI. V lost 0 bases, J lost 5 bases, and 3 bases stayed unmatched. The CDR3 is made up of 14 amino acids. The CDR3, as DNA: TGTGCCAGCTCACCACCTACAGGGGGAAACGAGCAGTACTTC. This encodes CASSPPTGGNEQYF.